This TCR beta chain was profiled in a study of glioma-infiltrating T cells. At the level of the study: Glioblastomas were WHO grade IV, sampled at first diagnosis; low-grade were grade II. Before surgery, glioma patients received dexamethasone for at most six days. Blood libraries targeted about 4- to 11-fold coverage of 1 million or so T cells. Study-level points and caveats: A blood CDR3 motif signature was depleted in highly divergent patients.

This clonotype has a count of ten or more. Its antigen is undetermined. The iRepertoire nested amplicon-rescue multiplex PCR amplified TCR alpha and beta CDR3s from RNA. A single record per CDR3 protein comes from TCRdb applying MiXCR to the multiplex PCR reads. The repertoire has 300,000 to 450,000 distinct CDR3 sequences, around 38% of them found once; the top ten carry 12%. Germline CDR1 MNHNS, CDR2 SASEGT. This CDR3 is built from 13 residues. J was trimmed by 2 bases and V by 7 bases; bases with no gene match: 2. This clonotype was obtained from a human donor with low-grade glioma or glioblastoma, undergoing nonglioma brain surgery, or in good health (not recorded which). Sequencing was carried out using glioma tissue, nonneoplastic brain tissue, or PBMCs (not recorded which). This chain links TRBV6-1 with TRBJ2-1, with 7 bases lining up with TRBD2. The CDR3 DNA is TGTGCCAGCACTAGCGGAACCTACAATGAGCAGTTCTTC. Protein product: CASTSGTYNEQFF.